Included here is one T cell receptor (beta chain) sequence, with context. The antigen is unknown. Samples came from healthy bone marrow donors. This entry is derived from a study of cytomegalovirus exposure and HLA in healthy donors. Notes on the study in general: Within an earlier analysis, most TCR beta V segments proved productive either about 90% or about 30% of the time.

PCR used 60 Vbeta primers and 13 Jbeta primers. Sequenced by immunoSEQ multiplex PCR; TCRdb stores in-frame clones only, minus some. This table has about 200,000 clones, around 73% appearing once. The CDR3 is 17 residues long. Trimming removed 10 bases at V and 2 bases at J, with 27 bases between. Germline CDR1 is MDHEN and CDR2 is SYDVKM. The sequence came from a male donor in good health and CMV-seronegative. The sequenced sample was PBMCs. The gene calls are TRBV28 and TRBJ2-7; a possible D gene is TRBD1 (6 bases). CDR3 DNA sequence: TGTGCCAACGCTCAGGCCCGAGTCGGGACAAAGCCCTACGAGCAGTACTTC. Translating it yields CANAQARVGTKPYEQYF.